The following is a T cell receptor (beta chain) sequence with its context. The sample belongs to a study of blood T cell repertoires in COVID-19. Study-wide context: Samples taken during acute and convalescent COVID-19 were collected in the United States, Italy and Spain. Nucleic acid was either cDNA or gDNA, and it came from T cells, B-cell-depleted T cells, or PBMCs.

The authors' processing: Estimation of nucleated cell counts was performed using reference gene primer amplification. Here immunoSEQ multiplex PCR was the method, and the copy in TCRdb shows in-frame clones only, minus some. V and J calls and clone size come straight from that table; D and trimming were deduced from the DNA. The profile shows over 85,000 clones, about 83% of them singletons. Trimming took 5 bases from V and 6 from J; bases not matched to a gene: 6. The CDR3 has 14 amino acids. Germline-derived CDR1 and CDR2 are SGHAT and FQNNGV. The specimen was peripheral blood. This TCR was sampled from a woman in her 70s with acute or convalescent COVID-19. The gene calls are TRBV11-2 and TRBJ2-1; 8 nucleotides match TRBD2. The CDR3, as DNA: TGTGCCAGCAGCCGCGGACTAGCTAGCAATGAGCAGTTCTTC. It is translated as CASSRGLASNEQFF.